Listed below are T cell receptor beta chains from one sample, sequenced in a study of CD8+CD57+ T cells in acquired aplastic anemia. TCRdb ran MiXCR on the reads and lists one entry per CDR3 protein. The sample yields around 500,000 distinct CDR3 sequences, around 32% seen once. The material sequenced was sorted CD4+, CD8+, or CD8+CD57+ T cells (not recorded which) from PBMCs. The receptors shown here come from a human donor with aplastic anemia. Each CDR3 is given with its conserved first and last residue.

V	J	CDR3
TRBV4-3	TRBJ1-2	CASSQGSAVFYGYTF
TRBV12-3/TRBV12-4	TRBJ1-2	CAGSHTRQGHYGYTF
TRBV3-1	TRBJ2-1	CASSQHVNEQFF
TRBV7-3	TRBJ2-1	CASSLFPSDEQFF
TRBV5-6	TRBJ1-1	CASISSSSGGYTEAFF
TRBV10-3	TRBJ1-6	CAISSDRGDNSPLHF
TRBV11-2	TRBJ1-2	CASTSITLRGLHNYGYTF
TRBV7-2	TRBJ1-2	CASSLGLGRMPGYTF
TRBV6-1	TRBJ1-1	CASSRRNSEGGAFF
TRBV19	TRBJ1-1	CASTQQIGGGTEAFF
TRBV3-1	TRBJ2-6	CASTSGDSGANVLTF
TRBV5-5	TRBJ1-2	CASSLVGQDYGYTF
TRBV7-9	TRBJ2-6	CASSLAGSYGANVLTF
TRBV30	TRBJ1-4	CAWSVGKGLQGEKLFF
TRBV9	TRBJ1-2	CASSYQGVYSGYTF
TRBV5-4	TRBJ2-3	CASSLGVPSATDTQYF
TRBV24-1	TRBJ2-1	CATSESYSYNEQFF
TRBV24-1	TRBJ2-1	CATSSLGSYNEQFF
TRBV29-1	TRBJ1-1	CSPVRDVVNTEAFF
TRBV30	TRBJ2-7	CAWSEKGNRYSYEQYF
TRBV2	TRBJ2-7	CASSAGQFIEQYF